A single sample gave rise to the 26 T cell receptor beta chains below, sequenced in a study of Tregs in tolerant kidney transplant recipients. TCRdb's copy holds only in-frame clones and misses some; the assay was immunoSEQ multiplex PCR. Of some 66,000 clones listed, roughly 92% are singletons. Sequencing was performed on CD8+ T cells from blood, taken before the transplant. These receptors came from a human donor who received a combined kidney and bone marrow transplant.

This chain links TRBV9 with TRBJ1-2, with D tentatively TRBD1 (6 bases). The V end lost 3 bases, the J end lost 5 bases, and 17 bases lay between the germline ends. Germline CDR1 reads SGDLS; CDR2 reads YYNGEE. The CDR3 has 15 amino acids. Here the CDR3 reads CASSEDRPDWYGYTF. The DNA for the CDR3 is TGTGCCAGCAGCGAGGACAGACCGGATTGGTATGGCTACACCTTC.

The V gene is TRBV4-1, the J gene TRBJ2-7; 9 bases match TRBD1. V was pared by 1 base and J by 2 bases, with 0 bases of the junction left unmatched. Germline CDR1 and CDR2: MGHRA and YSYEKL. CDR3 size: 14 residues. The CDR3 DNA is TGCGCCAGCAGCCAAGGACAGGGGGCCTACGAGCAGTACTTC. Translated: CASSQGQGAYEQYF.

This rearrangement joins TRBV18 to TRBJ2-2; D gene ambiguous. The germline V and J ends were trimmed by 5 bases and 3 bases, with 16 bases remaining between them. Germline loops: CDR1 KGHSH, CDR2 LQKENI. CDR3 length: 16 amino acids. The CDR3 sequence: CASSKAANHDTGELFF. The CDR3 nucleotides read TGTGCCAGCTCAAAGGCGGCTAATCACGACACCGGGGAGCTGTTTTTT.

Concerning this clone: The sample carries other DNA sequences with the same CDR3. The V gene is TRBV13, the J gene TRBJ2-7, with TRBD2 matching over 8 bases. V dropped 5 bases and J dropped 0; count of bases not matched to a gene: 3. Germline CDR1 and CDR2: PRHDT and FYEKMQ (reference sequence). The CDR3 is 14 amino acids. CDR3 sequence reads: CASSPSGSSYEQYF. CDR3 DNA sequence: TGTGCCAGCAGCCCCAGCGGGAGCTCCTACGAGCAGTACTTC.

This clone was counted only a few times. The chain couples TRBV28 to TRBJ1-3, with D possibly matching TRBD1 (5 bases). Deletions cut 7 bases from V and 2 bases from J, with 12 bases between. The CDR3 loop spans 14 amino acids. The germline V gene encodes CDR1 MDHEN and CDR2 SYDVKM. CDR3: CASTSPTAGNTIYF. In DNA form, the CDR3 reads TGTGCCAGCACCTCCCCGACAGCTGGAAACACCATATATTTT.

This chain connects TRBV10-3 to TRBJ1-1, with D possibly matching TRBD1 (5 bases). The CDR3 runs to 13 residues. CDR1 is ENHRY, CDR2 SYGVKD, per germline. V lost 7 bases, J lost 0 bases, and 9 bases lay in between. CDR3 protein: CAITDNLNTEAFF. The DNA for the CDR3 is TGTGCCATCACGGACAACTTGAACACTGAAGCTTTCTTT.

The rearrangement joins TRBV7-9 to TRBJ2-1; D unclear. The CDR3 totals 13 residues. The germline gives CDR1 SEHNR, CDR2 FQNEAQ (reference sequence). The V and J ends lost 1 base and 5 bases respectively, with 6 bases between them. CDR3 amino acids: CASSLDRNNEQFF. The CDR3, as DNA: TGTGCCAGCAGCTTAGACAGAAACAATGAGCAGTTCTTC.

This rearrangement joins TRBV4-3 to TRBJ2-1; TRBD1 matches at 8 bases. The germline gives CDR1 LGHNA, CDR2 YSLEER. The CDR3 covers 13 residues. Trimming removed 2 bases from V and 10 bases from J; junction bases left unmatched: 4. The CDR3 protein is CASSQLTGAEQFF. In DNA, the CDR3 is TGCGCCAGCAGCCAACTGACAGGGGCCGAGCAGTTCTTC.

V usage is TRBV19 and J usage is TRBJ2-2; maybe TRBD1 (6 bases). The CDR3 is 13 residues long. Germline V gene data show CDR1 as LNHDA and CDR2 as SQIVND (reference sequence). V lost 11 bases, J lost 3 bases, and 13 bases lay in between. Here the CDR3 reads CAGRGRDTGELFF. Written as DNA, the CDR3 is TGTGCCGGCAGGGGTAGGGACACCGGGGAGCTGTTTTTT. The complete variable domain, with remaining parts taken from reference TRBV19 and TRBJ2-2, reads DGGITQSPKYLFRKEGQNVTLSCEQNLNHDAMYWYRQDPGQGLRLIYYSQIVNDFQKGDIAEGYSVSREKKESFPLTVTSAQKNPTAFYLCAGRGRDTGELFFGEGSRLTVL.

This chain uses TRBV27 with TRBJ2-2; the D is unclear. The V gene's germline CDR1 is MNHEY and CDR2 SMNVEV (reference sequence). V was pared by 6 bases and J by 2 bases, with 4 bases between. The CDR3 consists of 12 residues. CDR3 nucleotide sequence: TGTGCCAGCAGCCTAAACACCGGGGAGCTGTTTTTT. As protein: CASSLNTGELFF.

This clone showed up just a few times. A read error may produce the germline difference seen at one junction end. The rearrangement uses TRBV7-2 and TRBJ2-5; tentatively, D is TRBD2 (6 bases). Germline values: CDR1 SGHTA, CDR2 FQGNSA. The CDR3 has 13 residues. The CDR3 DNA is TGTGCCAGCAGCTTAGGAGGATGGGCGGGAAAAAACTTC. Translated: CASSLGGWAGKNF.

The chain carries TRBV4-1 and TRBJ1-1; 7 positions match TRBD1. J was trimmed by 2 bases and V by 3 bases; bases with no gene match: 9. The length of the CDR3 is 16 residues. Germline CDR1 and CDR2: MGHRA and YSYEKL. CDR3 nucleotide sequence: TGCGCCAGCAGCCATATGACCGGGACAGCTAACACTGAAGCTTTCTTT. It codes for CASSHMTGTANTEAFF.

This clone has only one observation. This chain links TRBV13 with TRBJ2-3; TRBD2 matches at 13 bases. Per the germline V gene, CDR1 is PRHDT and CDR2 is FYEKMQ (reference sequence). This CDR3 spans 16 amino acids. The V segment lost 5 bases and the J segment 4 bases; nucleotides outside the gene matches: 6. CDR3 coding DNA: TGTGCCAGCAGCCCTAGGACTAGCGGGGGAGCAGATACGCAGTATTTT. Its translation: CASSPRTSGGADTQYF.

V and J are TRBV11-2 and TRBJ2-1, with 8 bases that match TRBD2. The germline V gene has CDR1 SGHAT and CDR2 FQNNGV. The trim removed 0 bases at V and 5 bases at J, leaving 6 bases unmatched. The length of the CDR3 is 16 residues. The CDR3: CASSLELAGFNNEQFF. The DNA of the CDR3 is TGTGCCAGCAGCTTAGAGCTAGCGGGCTTCAACAATGAGCAGTTCTTC.

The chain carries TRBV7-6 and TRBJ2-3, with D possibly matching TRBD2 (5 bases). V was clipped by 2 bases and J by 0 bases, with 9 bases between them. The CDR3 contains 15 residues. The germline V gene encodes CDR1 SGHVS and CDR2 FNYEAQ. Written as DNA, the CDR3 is TGTGCCAGCAGCTTAACGGGATTTAGCACAGATACGCAGTATTTT. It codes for CASSLTGFSTDTQYF.

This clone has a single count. CDR3 sequence (DNA): TGTGCCAGCAGCGGTAGCGGGCGACCCTACAATGAGCAGTTCTTC. It is translated as CASSGSGRPYNEQFF. The rearrangement links TRBV9 to TRBJ2-1; 7 nucleotides align to TRBD2. Germline-derived CDR1 and CDR2 are SGDLS and YYNGEE. This CDR3 is built from 15 residues. With 3 bases clipped from V and 2 bases from J, the junction kept 5 bases outside the gene matches. The variable domain in full, with the rest retrieved from reference TRBV9 and TRBJ2-1, is DSGVTQTPKHLITATGQRVTLRCSPRSGDLSVYWYQQSLDQGLQFLIQYYNGEERAKGNILERFSAQQFPDLHSELNLSSLELGDSALYFCASSGSGRPYNEQFFGPGTRLTVL.

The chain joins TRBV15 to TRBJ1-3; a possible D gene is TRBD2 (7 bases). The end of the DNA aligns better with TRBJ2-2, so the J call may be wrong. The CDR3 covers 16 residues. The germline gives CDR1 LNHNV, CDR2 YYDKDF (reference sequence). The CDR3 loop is CATSRDRGAHTGELFF. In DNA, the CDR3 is TGTGCCACCAGCAGAGATCGGGGGGCCCACACCGGGGAGCTGTTTTTT.

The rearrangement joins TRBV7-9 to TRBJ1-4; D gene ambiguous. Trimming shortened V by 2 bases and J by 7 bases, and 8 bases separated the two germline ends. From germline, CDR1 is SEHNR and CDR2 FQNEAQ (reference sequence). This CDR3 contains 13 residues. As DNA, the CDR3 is TGTGCCAGCAGCTTAACTGGGAGTGAAAAACTGTTTTTT. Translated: CASSLTGSEKLFF.

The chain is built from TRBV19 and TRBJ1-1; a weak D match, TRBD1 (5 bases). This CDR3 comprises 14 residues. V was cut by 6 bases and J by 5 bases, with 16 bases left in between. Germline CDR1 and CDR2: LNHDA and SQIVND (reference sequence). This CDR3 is CASRLGRGGTEAFF. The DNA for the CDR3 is TGTGCCAGTAGGCTAGGACGCGGGGGGACTGAAGCTTTCTTT.

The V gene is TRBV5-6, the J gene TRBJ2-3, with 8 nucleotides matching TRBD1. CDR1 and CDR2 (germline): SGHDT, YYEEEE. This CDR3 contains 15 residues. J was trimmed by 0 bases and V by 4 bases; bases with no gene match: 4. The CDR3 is CASSGGQGSTDTQYF. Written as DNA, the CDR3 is TGTGCCAGCAGCGGTGGACAGGGTAGCACAGATACGCAGTATTTT.

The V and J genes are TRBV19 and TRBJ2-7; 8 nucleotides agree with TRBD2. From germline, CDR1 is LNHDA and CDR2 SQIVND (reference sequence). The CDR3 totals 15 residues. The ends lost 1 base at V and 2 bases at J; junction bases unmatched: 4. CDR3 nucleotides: TGTGCCAGTAGTATAGCACTAGCGGATCCCTACGAGCAGTACTTC. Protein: CASSIALADPYEQYF.

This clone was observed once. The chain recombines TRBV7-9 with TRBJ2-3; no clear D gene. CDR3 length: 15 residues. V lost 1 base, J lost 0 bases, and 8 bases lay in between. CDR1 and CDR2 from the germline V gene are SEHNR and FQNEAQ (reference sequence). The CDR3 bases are TGTGCCAGCAGCTTAGATTCCACAAGCACAGATACGCAGTATTTT. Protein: CASSLDSTSTDTQYF.

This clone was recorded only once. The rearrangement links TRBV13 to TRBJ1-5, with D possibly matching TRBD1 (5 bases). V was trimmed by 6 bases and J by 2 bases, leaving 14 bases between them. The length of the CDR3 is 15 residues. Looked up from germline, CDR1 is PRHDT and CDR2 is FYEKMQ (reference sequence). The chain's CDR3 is CASRYGGTGNQPQHF. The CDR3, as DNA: TGTGCCAGCAGGTACGGGGGGACGGGCAATCAGCCCCAGCATTTT.

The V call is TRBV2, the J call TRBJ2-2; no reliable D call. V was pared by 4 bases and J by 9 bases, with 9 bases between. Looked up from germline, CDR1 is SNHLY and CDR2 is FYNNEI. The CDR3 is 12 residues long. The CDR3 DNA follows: TGTGCCAGCAGTGTTGTGCGCCGGGAGCTGTTTTTT. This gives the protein CASSVVRRELFF.

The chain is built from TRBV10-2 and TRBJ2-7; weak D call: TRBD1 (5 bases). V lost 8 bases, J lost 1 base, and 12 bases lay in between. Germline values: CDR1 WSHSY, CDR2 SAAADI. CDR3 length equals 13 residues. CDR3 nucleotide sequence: TGCGCCAGCCGAATGGACACATCCTACGAGCAGTACTTC. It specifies CASRMDTSYEQYF.

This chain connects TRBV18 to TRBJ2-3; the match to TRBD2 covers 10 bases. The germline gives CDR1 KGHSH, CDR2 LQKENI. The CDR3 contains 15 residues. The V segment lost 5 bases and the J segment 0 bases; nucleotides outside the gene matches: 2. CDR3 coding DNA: TGTGCCAGCTCATCTAGCGGGGGAAGCACAGATACGCAGTATTTT. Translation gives CASSSSGGSTDTQYF.